Presented here are 12 T cell receptor beta chains from one specimen sequenced in a study of metastatic and nonmetastatic thyroid tumors. TCRdb re-analyzed the PCR reads using MiXCR. The data show 11,000 or so clones, under 30% seen once. Thyroid surgery was performed in patients who had received no treatment beforehand. Sequencing was done on a sample of tumor tissue. These receptors were taken from a female donor with papillary thyroid cancer or a benign thyroid nodule (not recorded which). Some clones in this sample may be carry-over from other donors' samples.

Points on this clone: A read error may produce the germline difference seen at one junction end. The chain carries TRBV4-1 and TRBJ2-7; a possible D gene is TRBD1 (5 bases). The CDR3 is 16 amino acids. Germline V lookup: CDR1 MGHRA, CDR2 YSYEKL. CDR3 sequence (DNA): TGCGCCAACAGCCAAGATCGGGCAGGGATTTCTAACGAGCAGCACTTC. Translating it yields CANSQDRAGISNEQHF.

This clone was seen a handful of times. The rearrangement uses TRBV12-3 or TRBV12-4 and TRBJ2-3; 11 positions match TRBD1. V shed 7 bases and J 6 bases; nucleotides not matched to a gene: 9. This CDR3 region has 15 residues. Here the CDR3 reads CASTSVGTGGDTQYF. As DNA, the CDR3 is TGTGCCAGCACCTCCGTTGGGACAGGGGGGGATACGCAGTATTTT.

The rearrangement links TRBV6-2 or TRBV6-3 to TRBJ1-6, with D possibly TRBD1 on 5 matching bases. Germline CDR1 is MNHEY and CDR2 is SVGEGT. V lost 6 bases and J lost 9, with 18 bases in between. The CDR3 is 15 amino acids. The CDR3 sequence: CASRYPGPEGSPLHF. The CDR3 nucleotides read TGTGCCAGCAGATACCCGGGACCCGAGGGTTCACCCCTCCACTTT.

The chain uses TRBV19 and TRBJ1-3, with TRBD1 identical over 7 bases. The V segment lost 7 bases and the J segment 4 bases; nucleotides outside the gene matches: 10. CDR1 is LNHDA and CDR2 is SQIVND in the germline V gene (reference sequence). CDR3 length: 15 residues. The DNA of the CDR3 is TGTGCCAGTATTACAACCGGGACAGCCGGAAACACCATATATTTT. Its protein is CASITTGTAGNTIYF. Together with reference TRBV19 and TRBJ1-3, the CDR3 gives the full variable domain: DGGITQSPKYLFRKEGQNVTLSCEQNLNHDAMYWYRQDPGQGLRLIYYSQIVNDFQKGDIAEGYSVSREKKESFPLTVTSAQKNPTAFYLCASITTGTAGNTIYFGEGSWLTVV.

V is TRBV7-7 and J is TRBJ2-7; 7 positions match TRBD2. The germline V gene encodes CDR1 SSHAT and CDR2 FNYEAQ (reference sequence). CDR3 size: 14 residues. The J segment lost 3 bases and the V segment lost 1 base, leaving 3 bases of the junction unmatched. The CDR3: CASSLGEGNYEQYF. The DNA of the CDR3 is TGTGCCAGCAGCTTAGGGGAGGGGAACTACGAGCAGTACTTC.

This chain joins TRBV12-3 or TRBV12-4 and TRBJ1-2, with a weak D call TRBD1 (6 bases). V lost 0 bases to trimming and J lost 6 bases, with 20 bases between them. The CDR3 is made up of 17 amino acids. The chain's CDR3 is CASSLAPFGQGLHGYTF. In nucleotides, the CDR3 is TGTGCCAGCAGTTTAGCCCCGTTCGGGCAGGGGCTCCATGGCTACACCTTC.

This clone was observed many times. The rearrangement uses TRBV29-1 and TRBJ1-1; 9 bases are shared with TRBD1. V lost 7 bases and J lost 7; bases outside the gene matches: 4. CDR1 is SQVTM and CDR2 is ANQGSEA in the germline V gene. This CDR3 spans 11 amino acids. CDR3 loop: CSADRGREAFF. CDR3 in DNA: TGCAGCGCGGACAGGGGACGTGAAGCTTTCTTT.

V and J are TRBV20-1 and TRBJ2-5; 11 nucleotides align to TRBD1. Germline-derived CDR1 and CDR2 are DFQATT and SNEGSKA (reference sequence). CDR3 length: 15 amino acids. The junction had 9 bases not matched to a gene; V was cut back by 4 bases and J by 5 bases. This chain's CDR3 is CSAKKDRGLFETQYF. For the CDR3, the DNA is TGCAGTGCTAAGAAGGACAGGGGGCTATTTGAGACCCAGTACTTC.

This clone was recorded a few times. This chain uses TRBV28 with TRBJ1-2, with TRBD1 identical over 7 bases. Per germline, CDR1 MDHEN and CDR2 SYDVKM. Trimming cost V 7 bases and J 7 bases; bases outside gene matches: 6. The CDR3 is made up of 12 amino acids. The CDR3 DNA reads TGTGCCAGCACCTCACAGGGGACTGGCTACACCTTC. This gives the protein CASTSQGTGYTF.

Concerning this clone: The junction departs from the called germline gene at one end, perhaps through a read error. CDR3 coding DNA: TGTGCCAGTAGCGTAGGTGGCGTGAGCTCCTACAATGAGCAGTTCTTC. It translates to CASSVGGVSSYNEQFF. The chain couples TRBV9 to TRBJ2-1; weak D call: TRBD2 (5 bases). In germline, CDR1 is SGDLS, CDR2 YYNGEE. This CDR3 is built from 16 residues.

This clone is medium-sized (0.01 to 0.1%) by share. The chain employs TRBV10-3 and TRBJ2-3; 8 nucleotides align to TRBD2. This CDR3 contains 16 residues. CDR1 is ENHRY, CDR2 SYGVKD, per germline. Losses at the gene ends were 8 bases for V and 2 bases for J; bases not matched to a gene: 12. Here the CDR3 DNA reads TGTGCCATCGGGTTGGGTCTAGCGGGCGCCACAGATACGCAGTATTTT. It translates to CAIGLGLAGATDTQYF.

The chain is built from TRBV6-1 and TRBJ2-1; D remains unclear. The V gene's germline CDR1 is MNHNS and CDR2 SASEGT. Trimming removed 7 bases from V and 8 bases from J, with 18 bases in between. CDR3 length: 14 amino acids. CDR3 amino acids: CASILPAADDEQFF. The DNA for the CDR3 is TGTGCCAGCATTTTACCGGCCGCCGACGATGAGCAGTTCTTC.